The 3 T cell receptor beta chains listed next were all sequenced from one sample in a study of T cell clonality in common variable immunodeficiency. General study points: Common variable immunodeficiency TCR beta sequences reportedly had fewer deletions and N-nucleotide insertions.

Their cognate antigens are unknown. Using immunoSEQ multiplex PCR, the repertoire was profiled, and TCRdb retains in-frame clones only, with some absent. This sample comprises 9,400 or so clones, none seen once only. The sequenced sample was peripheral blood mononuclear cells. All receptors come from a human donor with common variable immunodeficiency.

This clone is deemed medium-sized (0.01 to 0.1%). Partial CDR3 DNA: TGTGCCAGCCGTTACAATGAG. Translating it yields CASRYNE. The whole CDR3 protein is CASRYNEQFF. V usage is TRBV28 and J usage is TRBJ2-1; D remains ambiguous. The read terminates 3 residues ahead of where the CDR3 ends, so the germline J gene completes it. This CDR3 has 10 residues. Trimming took off 8 bases at V and 4 bases at J, with 3 bases between the two ends. CDR1 and CDR2 (germline): MDHEN, SYDVKM.

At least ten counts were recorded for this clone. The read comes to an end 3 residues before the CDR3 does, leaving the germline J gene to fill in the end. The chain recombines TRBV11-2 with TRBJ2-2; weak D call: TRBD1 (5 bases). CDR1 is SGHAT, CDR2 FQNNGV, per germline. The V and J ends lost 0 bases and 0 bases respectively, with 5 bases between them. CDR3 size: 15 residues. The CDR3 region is CASSLDRANTGELFF. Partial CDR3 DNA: TGTGCCAGCAGCTTAGACAGGGCGAACACCGGGGAG. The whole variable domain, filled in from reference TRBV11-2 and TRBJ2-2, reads EAGVAQSPRYKIIEKRQSVAFWCNPISGHATLYWYQQILGQGPKLLIQFQNNGVVDDSQLPKDRFSAERLKGVDSTLKIQPAKLEDSAVYLCASSLDRANTGELFFGEGSRLTVL.

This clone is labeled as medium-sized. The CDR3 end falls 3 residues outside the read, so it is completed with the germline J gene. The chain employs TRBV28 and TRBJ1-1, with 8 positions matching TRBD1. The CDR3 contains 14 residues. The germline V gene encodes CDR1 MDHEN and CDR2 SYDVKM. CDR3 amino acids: CASSFPTGAIEAFF. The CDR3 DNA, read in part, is TGTGCCAGCAGTTTCCCGACAGGGGCGATAGAA.